Detailed here is one T cell receptor beta chain. V dropped 6 bases and J dropped 9; count of bases not matched to a gene: 11. The CDR3 is 16 residues long. Germline CDR1 is SNHLY and CDR2 is FYNNEI. These data come from a study of blood T cell repertoires in COVID-19. Background on the study: From T cells, B-cell-depleted T cells, or PBMCs came the material, which was cDNA or gDNA.

Study processing details: Amplification with reference gene primers provided the estimates of nucleated cell counts. Repertoires were generated with immunoSEQ multiplex PCR, while TCRdb's copy carries only in-frame clones and drops some. That table is the source of V, J and clone size, and D and trimming were worked out from the DNA. The repertoire includes 140,000 to 150,000 clones, roughly 88% of them detected once, and 8% sits in the top ten. The sequence derives from a woman aged 55-70 years with COVID-19, enrolled during active disease. Sequencing was carried out using peripheral blood. This chain links TRBV2 with TRBJ2-2; 12 bases are shared with TRBD2. CDR3 amino acids: CASSITSGGRARELFF. CDR3 DNA sequence: TGTGCCAGCAGCATTACTAGCGGGGGGCGGGCCAGGGAGCTGTTTTTT. Variable domain in full (rest from reference TRBV2 and TRBJ2-2): EPEVTQTPSHQVTQMGQEVILRCVPISNHLYFYWYRQILGQKVEFLVSFYNNEISEKSEIFDDQFSVERPDGSNFTLKIRSTKLEDSAMYFCASSITSGGRARELFFGEGSRLTVL.